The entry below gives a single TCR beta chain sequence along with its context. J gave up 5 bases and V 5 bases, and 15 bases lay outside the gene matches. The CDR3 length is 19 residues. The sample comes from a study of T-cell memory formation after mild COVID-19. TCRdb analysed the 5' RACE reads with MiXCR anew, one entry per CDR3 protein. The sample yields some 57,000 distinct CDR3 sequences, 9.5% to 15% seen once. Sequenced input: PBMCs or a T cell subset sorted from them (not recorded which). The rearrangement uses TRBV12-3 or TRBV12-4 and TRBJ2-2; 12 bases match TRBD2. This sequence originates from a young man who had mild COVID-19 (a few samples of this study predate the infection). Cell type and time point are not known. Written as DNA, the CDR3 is TGTGCCAGCAGTCCCAATCCCCGCCTAGCGGGGGGGCTGACCGGGGAGCTGTTTTTT. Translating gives CASSPNPRLAGGLTGELFF.